This TCR beta chain originates from a study of PD-L1 blockade in urothelial cancer. Produced via immunoSEQ multiplex PCR; TCRdb's table is partial and in-frame only. The sample includes about 48,000 clones, 70% to 90% of them seen just once. Time point of the sample: peripheral blood 6 weeks after treatment start. Patients' urothelial carcinoma was locally advanced or metastatic. CDR3 length: 15 residues. Trimming at V came to 4 bases and at J to 6 bases, leaving 7 bases not matched to a gene. Germline V gene sequence: CDR1 MGHRA, CDR2 YSYEKL. The chain couples TRBV4-1 to TRBJ2-3; 10 bases map to TRBD2. The specimen was PBMCs, collected around atezolizumab (anti-PD-L1) treatment. The receptor was derived from a man in his 70s with urothelial cancer. CDR3 sequence: CASSPGLAEGDTQYF. The CDR3 coding sequence is TGCGCCAGCAGCCCCGGACTAGCGGAGGGTGATACGCAGTATTTT.